These 25 T cell receptor beta chains came from one sample sequenced in a study of blood T cell repertoires in COVID-19. Clones were sequenced by immunoSEQ multiplex PCR, and TCRdb holds only the in-frame ones, with some missing. In the table there are fewer than 250,000 clones, roughly 80% of which are singletons. The source material was peripheral blood. The receptors here all came from an elderly woman with acute or convalescent COVID-19.

The V gene is TRBV30, the J gene TRBJ2-4, with 7 bases that match TRBD1. The J segment lost 2 bases and the V segment lost 0 bases, leaving 13 bases of the junction unmatched. CDR3 length equals 18 residues. Germline V gene lookup returns CDR1 GTSNPN and CDR2 SVGIG (reference sequence). The chain's CDR3 is CAWSVQFERGLTKNIQYF. The CDR3 DNA reads TGTGCCTGGAGTGTACAGTTCGAGAGGGGGCTAACCAAAAACATTCAGTACTTC.

The chain carries TRBV4-2 and TRBJ1-2, with TRBD1 identical over 7 bases. Germline V gives CDR1 LGHNA, CDR2 YNFKEQ. V dropped 5 bases and J dropped 7; count of bases not matched to a gene: 10. The length of the CDR3 is 14 residues. CDR3 nucleotide sequence: TGTGCCAGCAGCTCTGCCACAGGGGAGGTTGGCTACACCTTC. Translating gives CASSSATGEVGYTF.

This clone was seen more than once but under ten times. This sequence joins TRBV2 and TRBJ2-7, with 8 bases aligning to TRBD1. The ends lost 7 bases at V and 5 bases at J; junction bases unmatched: 10. Germline V gene lookup returns CDR1 SNHLY and CDR2 FYNNEI. The CDR3 has 14 amino acids. CDR3 amino acids: CASIPDRVINEQYF. DNA for the CDR3: TGTGCCAGCATCCCGGACAGGGTAATCAACGAGCAGTACTTC.

The chain is built from TRBV4-2 and TRBJ1-6; TRBD1 matches 7 bases. From germline, CDR1 is LGHNA and CDR2 YNFKEQ. The ends lost 0 bases at V and 7 bases at J; junction bases unmatched: 3. The length of the CDR3 is 15 residues. The CDR3 protein is CASSQDRTGNSPLHF. The CDR3 DNA follows: TGTGCCAGCAGCCAAGATCGGACAGGAAATTCACCCCTCCACTTT.

This clone was observed a handful of times. V is TRBV11-2 and J is TRBJ2-2; D is unclear. Germline CDR1 and CDR2: SGHAT and FQNNGV. The CDR3 covers 15 residues. The V end lost 1 base, the J end lost 2 bases, and 8 bases lay between the germline ends. The DNA for the CDR3 is TGTGCCAGCAGCTTAGGTCGAGGCAACACCGGGGAGCTGTTTTTT. Its protein product is CASSLGRGNTGELFF.

This chain links TRBV5-1 with TRBJ1-2, with TRBD1 identical over 7 bases. The J segment lost 4 bases and the V segment lost 4 bases, leaving 7 bases of the junction unmatched. CDR1 SGHRS and CDR2 YFSETQ come from the germline V gene. This CDR3 comprises 14 residues. The CDR3 sequence: CASSPDRLAYGYTF. The CDR3, as DNA: TGCGCCAGCAGCCCGGACAGGTTGGCCTATGGCTACACCTTC.

The CDR3 is CASSLRETQYF. In nucleotides, the CDR3 is TGTGCCAGCAGCCTCAGAGAGACCCAGTACTTC. The chain uses TRBV11-2 and TRBJ2-5; no definite D call. V was pared by 5 bases and J by 4 bases, with 5 bases between. The CDR3 length is 11 residues. Germline V gene data show CDR1 as SGHAT and CDR2 as FQNNGV.

The J gene is TRBJ1-4, the V gene TRBV5-1, with 9 bases aligning to TRBD1. CDR3 length: 15 residues. V lost 4 bases, J lost 4 bases, and 5 bases stayed unmatched. Germline values: CDR1 SGHRS, CDR2 YFSETQ. The CDR3 here is CASSLGQGFNEKLFF. In DNA, the CDR3 is TGCGCCAGCAGCCTCGGACAGGGGTTTAATGAAAAACTGTTTTTT.

The chain is built from TRBV2 and TRBJ2-1, with D unresolved. The germline CDR1 and CDR2 sequences are SNHLY and FYNNEI. Trimming cost V 5 bases and J 7 bases, with 18 bases left between them. The CDR3 loop spans 15 amino acids. CDR3: CASSPQVQGSNEQFF. Here the CDR3 DNA reads TGTGCCAGCAGTCCTCAGGTTCAAGGTTCGAATGAGCAGTTCTTC.

V usage is TRBV5-1 and J usage is TRBJ1-1, with a tentative D call TRBD1 (5 bases). In germline, CDR1 is SGHRS, CDR2 YFSETQ. The CDR3 sequence is 14 residues long. The V end lost 4 bases, the J end lost 11 bases, and 21 bases lay between the germline ends. CDR3 in amino acids: CASSLANIQGKAFF. The DNA for the CDR3 is TGCGCCAGCAGCCTGGCGAATATTCAGGGAAAGGCTTTCTTT.

The chain is built from TRBV7-2 and TRBJ1-3; D ambiguous. Germline CDR1 is SGHTA and CDR2 is FQGNSA. The CDR3 runs 18 residues. Trimming removed 1 base from V and 2 bases from J, with 18 bases in between. CDR3 sequence reads: CASSLGDIQRITGNTIYF. The CDR3 nucleotides read TGTGCCAGCAGCTTAGGGGATATACAGCGGATTACTGGAAACACCATATATTTT.

The rearrangement joins TRBV6-2 or TRBV6-3 to TRBJ1-1; D is ambiguous. V gave up 5 bases and J gave up 1 base, with 11 bases separating them. The V gene's germline CDR1 is MNHEY and CDR2 SVGEGT. The CDR3 is made up of 14 amino acids. CDR3 sequence reads: CASSTILRNTEAFF. DNA for the CDR3: TGTGCCAGCAGTACCATCCTTAGGAACACTGAAGCTTTCTTT.

V usage is TRBV5-4 and J usage is TRBJ1-6; a weak D match, TRBD1 (5 bases). The CDR3 is 15 amino acids. Germline CDR1 SGHNT, CDR2 YYREEE (reference sequence). The V end lost 0 bases, the J end lost 10 bases, and 14 bases lay between the germline ends. The CDR3 is CASSLDFRRDSPLHF. The CDR3 nucleotides read TGTGCCAGCAGCTTGGATTTCCGGAGGGACTCACCCCTCCACTTT.

The chain recombines TRBV9 with TRBJ2-5; the D gene is possibly TRBD2 (5 bases). In germline, CDR1 is SGDLS, CDR2 YYNGEE. V was cut by 0 bases and J by 4 bases, with 16 bases left in between. The CDR3 is 16 amino acids. CDR3 bases: TGTGCCAGCAGCGTAGGTAGGAAAGCTAGCTCAGAGACCCAGTACTTC. It translates to CASSVGRKASSETQYF.

V is TRBV7-2 and J is TRBJ2-7; D is perhaps TRBD2 (5 bases). Trimming cost V 2 bases and J 5 bases, with 10 bases left between them. Germline V CDR1 and CDR2: SGHTA, FQGNSA. CDR3 length: 13 amino acids. This CDR3 is CASSLYTSNEQYF. In DNA form, the CDR3 reads TGTGCCAGCAGCTTATACACTAGTAACGAGCAGTACTTC.

The sample holds one count of this clone. The chain is built from TRBV7-8 and TRBJ2-1; D is perhaps TRBD2 (8 bases). This CDR3 contains 16 residues. Trimming shortened V by 1 base and J by 8 bases, and 18 bases separated the two germline ends. CDR1 is SGHVS and CDR2 is FQNEAQ in the germline V gene. The CDR3 DNA reads as TGTGCCAGCAGCTTAGGATGGACAGGAGCGGGGGATGAGCAGTTCTTC. This codes for CASSLGWTGAGDEQFF.

CDR3 sequence: CSACESTAYNEQFF. CDR3 bases: TGCAGTGCTTGTGAGAGTACGGCCTACAATGAGCAGTTCTTC. The rearrangement joins TRBV20-1 to TRBJ2-1; D not certain. Trimming took off 5 bases at V and 2 bases at J, with 13 bases between the two ends. Germline V gene lookup returns CDR1 DFQATT and CDR2 SNEGSKA (reference sequence). The CDR3 spans 14 residues.

The gene calls are TRBV29-1 and TRBJ2-7, with D possibly TRBD2 on 5 matching bases. Germline V gene sequence: CDR1 SQVTM, CDR2 ANQGSEA. V shed 4 bases and J shed 5 bases, with 21 bases lying between them. The CDR3 has 15 amino acids. This CDR3 reads CSVVPQSGKVNEQYF. CDR3 sequence (DNA): TGCAGCGTTGTTCCCCAGTCCGGGAAGGTGAACGAGCAGTACTTC.

This chain links TRBV6-5 with TRBJ1-1; possibly TRBD1 for D (5 bases). The germline gives CDR1 MNHEY, CDR2 SVGAGI. The CDR3 contains 14 residues. V lost 3 bases, J lost 0 bases, and 8 bases lay in between. The DNA for the CDR3 is TGTGCCAGCAGTTATGTACAGGTGAACACTGAAGCTTTCTTT. This gives the protein CASSYVQVNTEAFF.

The chain uses TRBV18 and TRBJ2-3; 10 nucleotides agree with TRBD2. From germline, CDR1 is KGHSH and CDR2 LQKENI. The CDR3 contains 16 residues. V gave up 10 bases and J gave up 1 base; unmatched junction bases: 11. The CDR3, as DNA: TGTGCCACCCACACGGGGCTAGCGGGGGGCACAGATACGCAGTATTTT. Residues: CATHTGLAGGTDTQYF.

The CDR3 nucleotides are TGTGCCAGCAGCTTAGGCGTAGTATCTCAAGCTTTCTTT. Its protein product is CASSLGVVSQAFF. The chain carries TRBV7-2 and TRBJ1-1; D is unresolved. V was pared by 1 base and J by 9 bases, with 12 bases between. Germline V lookup: CDR1 SGHTA, CDR2 FQGNSA. The CDR3 spans 13 residues.

The chain recombines TRBV11-2 with TRBJ2-1; 7 bases align to TRBD2. The CDR3 is made up of 17 amino acids. Germline V CDR1 and CDR2: SGHAT, FQNNGV. The junction had 14 bases not matched to a gene; V was cut back by 5 bases and J by 4 bases. For the CDR3, the DNA is TGTGCCAGCAGCCCGCCGGGGGGTACGCGGGCTTACAATGAGCAGTTCTTC. Its translation: CASSPPGGTRAYNEQFF.

This sequence joins TRBV3-1 (or the pseudogene TRBV3-2) and TRBJ1-6; no reliable D call. V was cut by 4 bases and J by 4 bases, with 8 bases left in between. Germline CDR1 and CDR2: LGHDT and YNNKEL (reference sequence). This CDR3 has 14 residues. This chain's CDR3 is CASSPRVYNSPLHF. The DNA for the CDR3 is TGTGCCAGCAGCCCTCGGGTTTATAATTCACCCCTCCACTTT.

The chain carries TRBV30 and TRBJ2-2, with TRBD2 matching 10 bases. The CDR3 covers 14 residues. CDR1 is GTSNPN, CDR2 SVGIG, per germline (reference sequence). Germline trimming cut 8 bases from V and 6 bases from J; bases unmatched to any gene: 9. The chain's CDR3 is CARVAGGNAGELFF. Here the CDR3 DNA reads TGTGCCCGCGTAGCGGGGGGTAACGCCGGGGAGCTGTTTTTT. The variable domain in full, with the rest retrieved from reference TRBV30 and TRBJ2-2, is SQTIHQWPATLVQPVGSPLSLECTVEGTSNPNLYWYRQAAGRGLQLLFYSVGIGQISSEVPQNLSASRPQDRQFILSSKKLLLSDSGFYLCARVAGGNAGELFFGEGSRLTVL.

The chain combines TRBV7-2 with TRBJ2-5; 8 bases match TRBD2. The CDR3 has 15 amino acids. The J segment lost 4 bases and the V segment lost 5 bases, leaving 9 bases of the junction unmatched. Germline lookup yields CDR1 SGHTA and CDR2 FQGNSA. In nucleotides, the CDR3 is TGTGCCAGCAGCCCCAGAGAGGCGGGAGGAGAGACCCAGTACTTC. Translation: CASSPREAGGETQYF. Filled out from reference TRBV7-2 and TRBJ2-5, the complete variable domain reads GAGVSQSPSNKVTEKGKDVELRCDPISGHTALYWYRQSLGQGLEFLIYFQGNSAPDKSGLPSDRFSAERTGGSVSTLTIQRTQQEDSAVYLCASSPREAGGETQYFGPGTRLLVL.